The clone carrying this TCR beta chain was counted a few times. The antigen is unknown. One end of the junction fails to match germline, which may point to a read error. This sample was taken from a study of metastatic and nonmetastatic thyroid tumors. Overall study: Thyroid patients, malignant and benign, had repertoires compared across blood and tumor or nodule tissue. Broader study findings: The reported finding was significantly higher TCR beta diversity in malignant thyroid tumors relative to benign nodules, in blood and tumor.

In the original analysis: The study built a papillary thyroid cancer distant-metastasis classifier from CDR3 differences across clinicopathological groups. From the PCR reads, TCRdb re-called clones with MiXCR. The V and J calls follow TCRdb's processing rather than the paper's. Of fewer than 25,000 clones listed, 15% to 20% are singletons. The CDR3 is 11 amino acids. The germline V gene encodes CDR1 LNHDA and CDR2 SQIVND (reference sequence). No patient had received any treatment before thyroid surgery. This TCR was recovered from a female donor with papillary thyroid cancer or a benign thyroid nodule (not recorded which). Some clones in this sample may be carry-over from other donors' samples. The chain combines TRBV19 with TRBJ2-7; D is uncertain. Sequencing input: tumor tissue. Written as DNA, the CDR3 is TGTGCAAGTAGTAACCGGTACGAGAAGTACTTC. Residues: CASSNRYEKYF.